The text below deals with one TCR beta chain. This entry comes from a study of neoadjuvant nivolumab and ipilimumab in lung cancer. The CDR3 is 16 amino acids. CDR1 is MNHEY, CDR2 SVGAGI, per germline. After removal of 4 bases from V and 8 bases from J, the junction contained 13 bases not matched to a gene. Clones were read by immunoSEQ multiplex PCR, and TCRdb kept only the in-frame ones, dropping some. Seen here are about 18,000 clones, around 87% observed once, and the top ten hold less than 2.5%. The origin of this receptor is an adult with non-small cell lung cancer. The sample here was peripheral blood, taken before neoadjuvant nivolumab, alone or with ipilimumab. The V call is TRBV6-5, the J call TRBJ2-3, with 9 bases aligning to TRBD2. The CDR3 loop reads CASSSRASGGRGTQYF. The CDR3 DNA sequence: TGTGCCAGCAGTTCCCGGGCGAGCGGGGGGAGAGGTACGCAGTATTTT.